The present T cell receptor beta chain was sequenced within a study of blood T cell repertoires in COVID-19. Study-level information: Whether acute or convalescent, the COVID-19 samples came from the United States, Italy and Spain. From T cells, B-cell-depleted T cells, or PBMCs came the material, which was cDNA or gDNA.

In the original analysis: From reference gene primer amplification, estimates of nucleated cell counts were derived. Data came from immunoSEQ multiplex PCR; TCRdb stores just in-frame clones and leaves some out. V, J and clone size were drawn from that table, and D and trimming were deduced from the DNA. Of under 200,000 clones in the sample, about 85% were seen once. CDR1 and CDR2 (germline): MNHEY, SMNVEV (reference sequence). The trim removed 9 bases at V and 0 bases at J, leaving 3 bases unmatched. The CDR3 has 13 residues. The clonotype comes from a man aged 60 to 75 with active or convalescent COVID-19. This chain joins TRBV27 and TRBJ2-3, with 7 bases identical to TRBD1. Sequencing was done on a sample of peripheral blood. CDR3 protein: CASRQGSTDTQYF. CDR3 DNA: TGTGCCAGTCGACAGGGTAGCACAGATACGCAGTATTTT.